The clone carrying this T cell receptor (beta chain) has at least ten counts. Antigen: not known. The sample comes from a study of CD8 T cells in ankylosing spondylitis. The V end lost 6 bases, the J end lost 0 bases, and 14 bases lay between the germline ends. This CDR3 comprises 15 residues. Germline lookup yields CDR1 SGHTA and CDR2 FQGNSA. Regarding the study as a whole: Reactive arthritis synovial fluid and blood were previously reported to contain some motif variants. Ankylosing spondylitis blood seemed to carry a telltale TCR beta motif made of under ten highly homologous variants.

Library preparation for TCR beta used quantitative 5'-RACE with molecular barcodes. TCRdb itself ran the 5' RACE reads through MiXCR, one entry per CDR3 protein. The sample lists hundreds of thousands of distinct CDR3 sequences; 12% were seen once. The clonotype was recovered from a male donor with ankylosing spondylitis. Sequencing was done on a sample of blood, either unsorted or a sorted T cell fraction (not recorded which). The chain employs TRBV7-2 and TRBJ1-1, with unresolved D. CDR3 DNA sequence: TGTGCCAGCAGTCTCGGGTCGGGGATGAACACTGAAGCTTTCTTT. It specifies CASSLGSGMNTEAFF.